This is a list of T cell receptor beta chains from one sample in a study of T cells after somatic rescue of genetic block. The table came from immunoSEQ multiplex PCR; TCRdb's copy has only in-frame clones and leaves some out. There are 80,000 to 100,000 clones in the sample; about nine tenths occur only once, and more than 1.5% lies in the top ten. The sequencing sample was made of peripheral blood mononuclear cells (PBMCs). The receptors stem from a woman aged 18-35 years. Each CDR3 is given with its conserved first and last residue. Each record gives: clone size, D gene, J gene, V gene, CDR3 protein, CDR3 DNA. A D gene is named only where the DNA matches it firmly. The size entry is marked missing in some rows and otherwise reads once, few, many or a size class.

clone size: -; D gene: TRBD1; J gene: TRBJ2-3; V gene: TRBV27; CDR3 protein: CASSLGGTGVNTQYF; CDR3 DNA: TGTGCCAGCAGTTTAGGGGGCACAGGGGTGAATACGCAGTATTTT
clone size: -; D gene: -; J gene: TRBJ1-1; V gene: TRBV9; CDR3 protein: CASSIVPDLTEAFF; CDR3 DNA: TGTGCCAGCAGCATAGTACCAGATCTTACTGAAGCTTTCTTT
clone size: -; D gene: TRBD1; J gene: TRBJ1-2; V gene: TRBV27; CDR3 protein: CASRETGGHSNGYTF; CDR3 DNA: TGTGCCAGCAGGGAGACAGGGGGTCACTCCAATGGCTACACCTTC
clone size: -; D gene: -; J gene: TRBJ2-6; V gene: TRBV27; CDR3 protein: CASSLITAQGSGANVLTF; CDR3 DNA: TGTGCCAGCAGTTTAATTACGGCCCAGGGGTCTGGGGCCAACGTCCTGACTTTC
clone size: -; D gene: -; J gene: TRBJ2-1; V gene: TRBV7-3; CDR3 protein: CASSLGQARDEQFF; CDR3 DNA: TGTGCCAGCAGCTTAGGTCAAGCGCGGGATGAGCAGTTCTTC
clone size: -; D gene: -; J gene: TRBJ2-2; V gene: TRBV27; CDR3 protein: CASRGHGGTGELFF; CDR3 DNA: TGTGCCAGCAGAGGGCACGGGGGCACCGGGGAGCTGTTTTTT
clone size: -; D gene: TRBD1; J gene: TRBJ1-2; V gene: TRBV11-2; CDR3 protein: CASSNPRGRGYGYTF; CDR3 DNA: TGTGCCAGCAGCAACCCAAGGGGGCGCGGCTATGGCTACACCTTC
clone size: -; D gene: -; J gene: TRBJ2-5; V gene: TRBV18; CDR3 protein: CASSPELSHTQYF; CDR3 DNA: TGTGCCAGCTCACCAGAACTGTCCCATACCCAGTACTTC
clone size: -; D gene: TRBD2; J gene: TRBJ2-1; V gene: TRBV27; CDR3 protein: CASSPLSGIYNEQFF; CDR3 DNA: TGTGCCAGCTCCCCCCTCAGCGGGATCTACAATGAGCAGTTCTTC
clone size: once; D gene: TRBD2; J gene: TRBJ2-1; V gene: TRBV19; CDR3 protein: CASSFTSGRVYNEQFF; CDR3 DNA: TGTGCCAGTAGTTTCACTAGCGGGAGGGTCTACAATGAGCAGTTCTTC
clone size: -; D gene: -; J gene: TRBJ1-2; V gene: TRBV6-1; CDR3 protein: CASSDLKGFDGYTF; CDR3 DNA: TGTGCCAGCAGTGATCTTAAGGGTTTCGATGGCTACACCTTC
clone size: once; D gene: TRBD2; J gene: TRBJ2-2; V gene: TRBV28; CDR3 protein: CASSAGREGYSNTGELFF; CDR3 DNA: TGTGCCAGCTCAGCTGGGCGGGAGGGGTATTCGAACACCGGGGAGCTGTTTTTT
clone size: -; D gene: TRBD1; J gene: TRBJ1-1; V gene: TRBV10-2; CDR3 protein: CASSESGGLGDRGRNTEAFF; CDR3 DNA: TGCGCCAGCAGTGAGTCCGGTGGCTTAGGGGACAGAGGACGGAACACTGAAGCTTTCTTT
clone size: -; D gene: -; J gene: TRBJ2-1; V gene: TRBV19; CDR3 protein: CASSIGLDPRNEQFF; CDR3 DNA: TGTGCCAGTAGTATCGGGCTAGATCCTAGGAATGAGCAGTTCTTC
clone size: -; D gene: TRBD1; J gene: TRBJ1-4; V gene: TRBV6-6; CDR3 protein: CASSYSSRGREKLFF; CDR3 DNA: TGTGCCAGCAGTTACTCTTCCAGGGGGCGTGAAAAACTGTTTTTT
clone size: -; D gene: -; J gene: TRBJ1-5; V gene: TRBV15; CDR3 protein: CATSRAIWGNQPQHF; CDR3 DNA: TGTGCCACCAGCAGAGCAATATGGGGCAATCAGCCCCAGCATTTT
clone size: -; D gene: TRBD2; J gene: TRBJ2-3; V gene: TRBV10-2; CDR3 protein: CAITPPGLADTDTQYF; CDR3 DNA: TGCGCCATCACCCCACCGGGACTAGCGGACACAGATACGCAGTATTTT
clone size: -; D gene: -; J gene: TRBJ1-2; V gene: TRBV5-5; CDR3 protein: CASSFGQQNYGYTF; CDR3 DNA: TGTGCCAGCAGCTTTGGACAGCAGAACTATGGCTACACCTTC
clone size: -; D gene: TRBD2; J gene: TRBJ2-1; V gene: TRBV6-1; CDR3 protein: CASSGEGGSGNEQFF; CDR3 DNA: TGTGCCAGCAGTGGGGAAGGCGGGAGCGGGAATGAGCAGTTCTTC